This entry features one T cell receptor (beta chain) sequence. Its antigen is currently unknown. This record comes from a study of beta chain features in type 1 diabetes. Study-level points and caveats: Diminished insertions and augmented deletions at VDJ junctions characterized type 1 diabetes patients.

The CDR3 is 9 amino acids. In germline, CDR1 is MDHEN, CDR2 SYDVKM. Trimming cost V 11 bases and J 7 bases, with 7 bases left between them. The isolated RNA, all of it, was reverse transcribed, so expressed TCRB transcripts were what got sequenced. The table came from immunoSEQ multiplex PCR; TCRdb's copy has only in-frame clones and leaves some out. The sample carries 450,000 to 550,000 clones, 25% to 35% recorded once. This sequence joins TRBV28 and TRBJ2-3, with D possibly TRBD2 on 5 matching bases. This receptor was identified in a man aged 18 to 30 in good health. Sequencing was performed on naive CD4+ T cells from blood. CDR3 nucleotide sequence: TGTGCCTCGGGGTATACGCAGTATTTT. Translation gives CASGYTQYF.